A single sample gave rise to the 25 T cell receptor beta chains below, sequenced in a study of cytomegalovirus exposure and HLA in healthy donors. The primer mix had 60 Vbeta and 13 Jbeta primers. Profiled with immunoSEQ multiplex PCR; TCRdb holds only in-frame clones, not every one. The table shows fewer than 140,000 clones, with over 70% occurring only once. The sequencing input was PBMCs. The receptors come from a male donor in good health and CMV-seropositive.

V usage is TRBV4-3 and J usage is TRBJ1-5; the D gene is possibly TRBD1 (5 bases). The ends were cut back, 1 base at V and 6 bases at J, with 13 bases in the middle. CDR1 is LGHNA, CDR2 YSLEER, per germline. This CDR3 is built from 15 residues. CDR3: CASSQGRQGGQPQHF. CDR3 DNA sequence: TGCGCCAGCAGCCAAGGACGGCAGGGCGGTCAGCCCCAGCATTTT.

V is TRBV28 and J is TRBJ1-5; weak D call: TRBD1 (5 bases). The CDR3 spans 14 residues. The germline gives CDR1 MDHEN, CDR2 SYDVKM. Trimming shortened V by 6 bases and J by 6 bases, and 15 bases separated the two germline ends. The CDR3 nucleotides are TGTGCCAGCAGCTGGGGGGGGATCAGTCAGCCCCAGCATTTT. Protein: CASSWGGISQPQHF.

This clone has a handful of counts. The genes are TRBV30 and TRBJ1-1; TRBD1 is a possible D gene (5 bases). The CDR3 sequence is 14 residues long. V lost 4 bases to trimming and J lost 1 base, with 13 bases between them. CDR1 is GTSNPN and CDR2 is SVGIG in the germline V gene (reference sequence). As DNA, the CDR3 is TGTGCCTGGAAGGTGGGGGGTCCGAACACTGAAGCTTTCTTT. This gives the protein CAWKVGGPNTEAFF.

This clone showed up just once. This CDR3 reads CSAPSGGGSSYNEQFF. The CDR3 DNA sequence: TGCAGCGCCCCATCGGGCGGAGGAAGCTCCTACAATGAGCAGTTCTTC. The gene calls are TRBV29-1 and TRBJ2-1, with D possibly matching TRBD2 (5 bases). V was shortened by 7 bases and J by 0 bases, with 19 bases between the two germline ends. Germline assignment: CDR1 SQVTM and CDR2 ANQGSEA. The CDR3 totals 16 residues.

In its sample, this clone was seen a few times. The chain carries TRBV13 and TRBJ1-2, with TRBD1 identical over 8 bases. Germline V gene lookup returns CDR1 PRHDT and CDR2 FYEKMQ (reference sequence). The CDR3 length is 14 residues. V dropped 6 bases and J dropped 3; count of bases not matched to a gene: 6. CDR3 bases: TGTGCCAGCAGTTTCGGGACAGGCGACTATGGCTACACCTTC. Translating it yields CASSFGTGDYGYTF.

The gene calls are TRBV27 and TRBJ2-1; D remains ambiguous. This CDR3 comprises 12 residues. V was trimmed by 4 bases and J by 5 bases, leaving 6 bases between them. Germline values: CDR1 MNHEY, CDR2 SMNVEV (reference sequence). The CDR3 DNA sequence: TGTGCCAGCAGTTCTTCCCACAATGAGCAGTTCTTC. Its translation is CASSSSHNEQFF.

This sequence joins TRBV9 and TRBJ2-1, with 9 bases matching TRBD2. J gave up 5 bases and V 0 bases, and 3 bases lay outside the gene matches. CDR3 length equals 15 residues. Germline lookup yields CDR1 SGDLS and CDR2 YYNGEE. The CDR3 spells CASSVGGRADNEQFF. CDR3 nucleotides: TGTGCCAGCAGCGTAGGCGGGAGGGCTGACAATGAGCAGTTCTTC.

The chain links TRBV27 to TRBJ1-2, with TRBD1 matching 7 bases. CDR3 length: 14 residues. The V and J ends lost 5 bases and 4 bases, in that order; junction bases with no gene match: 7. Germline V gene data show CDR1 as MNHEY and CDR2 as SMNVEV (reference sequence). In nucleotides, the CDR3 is TGTGCCAGCAGTCCACGACAGGGACGCTATGGCTACACCTTC. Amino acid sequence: CASSPRQGRYGYTF.

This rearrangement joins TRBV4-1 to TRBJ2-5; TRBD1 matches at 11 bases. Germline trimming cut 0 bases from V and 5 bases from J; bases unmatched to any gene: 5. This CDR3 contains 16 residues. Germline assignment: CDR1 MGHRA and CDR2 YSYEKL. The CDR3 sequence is CASSQDVGTGGETQYF. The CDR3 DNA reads TGCGCCAGCAGCCAAGATGTTGGGACAGGGGGGGAGACCCAGTACTTC.

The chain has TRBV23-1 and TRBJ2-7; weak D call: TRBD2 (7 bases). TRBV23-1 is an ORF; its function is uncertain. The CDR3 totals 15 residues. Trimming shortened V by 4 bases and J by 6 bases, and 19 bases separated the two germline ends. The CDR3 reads CASSRKGGGPSEQYF. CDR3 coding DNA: TGCGCCAGCAGTCGCAAAGGGGGGGGGCCTTCCGAGCAGTACTTC.

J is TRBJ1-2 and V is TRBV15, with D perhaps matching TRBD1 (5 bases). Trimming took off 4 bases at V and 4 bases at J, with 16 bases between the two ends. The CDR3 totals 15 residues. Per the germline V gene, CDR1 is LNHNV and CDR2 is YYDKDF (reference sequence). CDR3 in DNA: TGTGCCACCAGCAACGGTGCGGGGGGGGTCTATGGCTACACCTTC. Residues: CATSNGAGGVYGYTF.

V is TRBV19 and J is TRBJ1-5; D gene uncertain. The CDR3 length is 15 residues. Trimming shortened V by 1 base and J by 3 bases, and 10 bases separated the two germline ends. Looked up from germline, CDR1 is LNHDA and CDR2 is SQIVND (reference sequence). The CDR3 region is CASSIGLGPNQPQHF. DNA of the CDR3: TGTGCCAGTAGTATAGGTTTGGGCCCCAATCAGCCCCAGCATTTT.

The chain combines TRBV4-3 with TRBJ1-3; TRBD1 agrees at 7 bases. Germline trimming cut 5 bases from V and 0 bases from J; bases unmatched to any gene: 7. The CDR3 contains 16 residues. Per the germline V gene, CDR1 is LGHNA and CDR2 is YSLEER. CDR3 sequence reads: CASSDHRGRSGNTIYF. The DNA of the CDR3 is TGCGCCAGCAGCGACCACAGGGGACGCTCTGGAAACACCATATATTTT.

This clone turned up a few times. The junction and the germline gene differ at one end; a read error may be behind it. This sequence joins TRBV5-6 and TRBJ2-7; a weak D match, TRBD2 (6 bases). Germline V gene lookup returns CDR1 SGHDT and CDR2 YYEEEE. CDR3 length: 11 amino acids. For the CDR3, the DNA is TGTGCCAGCAGCCGGACCACTAGCTGGGACTTC. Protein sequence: CASSRTTSWDF. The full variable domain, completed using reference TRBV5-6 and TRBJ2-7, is DAGVTQSPTHLIKTRGQQVTLRCSPKSGHDTVSWYQQALGQGPQFIFQYYEEEERQRGNFPDRFSGHQFPNYSSELNVNALLLGDSALYLCASSRTTSWDFGPGTRLTVT.

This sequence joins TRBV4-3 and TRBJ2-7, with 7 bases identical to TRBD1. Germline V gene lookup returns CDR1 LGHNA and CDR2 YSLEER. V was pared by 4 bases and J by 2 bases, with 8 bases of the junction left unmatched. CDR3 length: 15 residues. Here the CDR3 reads CASSLSRDRTYEQYF. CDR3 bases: TGCGCCAGCAGCCTAAGTAGGGACAGAACCTACGAGCAGTACTTC.

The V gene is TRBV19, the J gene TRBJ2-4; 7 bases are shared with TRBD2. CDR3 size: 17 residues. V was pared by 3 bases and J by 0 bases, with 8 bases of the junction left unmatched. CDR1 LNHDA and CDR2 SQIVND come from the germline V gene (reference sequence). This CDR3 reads CASSIWEGREAKNIQYF. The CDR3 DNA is TGTGCCAGTAGTATTTGGGAGGGAAGAGAAGCCAAAAACATTCAGTACTTC.

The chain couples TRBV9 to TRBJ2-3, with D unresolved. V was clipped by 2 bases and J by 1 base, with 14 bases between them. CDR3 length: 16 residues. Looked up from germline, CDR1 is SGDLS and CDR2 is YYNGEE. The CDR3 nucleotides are TGTGCCAGCAGCGTGGGCAGCCCTCGAGGCACAGATACGCAGTATTTT. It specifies CASSVGSPRGTDTQYF.

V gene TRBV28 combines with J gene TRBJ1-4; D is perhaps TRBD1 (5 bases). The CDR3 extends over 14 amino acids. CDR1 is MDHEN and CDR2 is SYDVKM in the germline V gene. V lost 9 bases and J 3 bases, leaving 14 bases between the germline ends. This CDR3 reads CASTGNSANEKLFF. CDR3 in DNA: TGTGCCAGTACAGGAAACTCAGCTAATGAAAAACTGTTTTTT.

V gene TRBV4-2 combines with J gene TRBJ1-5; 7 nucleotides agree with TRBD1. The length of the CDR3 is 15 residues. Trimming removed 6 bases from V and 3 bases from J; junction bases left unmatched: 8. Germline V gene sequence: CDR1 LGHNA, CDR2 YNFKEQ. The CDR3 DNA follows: TGTGCCAGCAGTCTGATAGGGACAGTCAATCAGCCCCAGCATTTT. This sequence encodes CASSLIGTVNQPQHF.

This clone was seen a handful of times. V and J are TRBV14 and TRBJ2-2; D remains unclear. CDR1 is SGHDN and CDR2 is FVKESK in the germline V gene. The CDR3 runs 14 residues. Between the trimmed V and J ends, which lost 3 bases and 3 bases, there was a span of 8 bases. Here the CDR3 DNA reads TGTGCCAGCAGCCACCTGACTTACACCGGGGAGCTGTTTTTT. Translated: CASSHLTYTGELFF.

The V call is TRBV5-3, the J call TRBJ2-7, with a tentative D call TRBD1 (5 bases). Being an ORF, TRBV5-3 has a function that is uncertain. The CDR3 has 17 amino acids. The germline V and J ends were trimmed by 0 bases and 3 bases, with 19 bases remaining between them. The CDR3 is CARSLAYSLRQSYEQYF. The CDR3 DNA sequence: TGTGCCAGAAGCTTGGCGTATTCGTTAAGACAGAGCTACGAGCAGTACTTC.

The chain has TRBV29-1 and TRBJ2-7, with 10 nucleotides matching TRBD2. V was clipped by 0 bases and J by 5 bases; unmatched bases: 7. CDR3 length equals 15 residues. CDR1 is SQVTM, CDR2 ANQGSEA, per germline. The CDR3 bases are TGCAGCGTTGAAGATCCGGCTAGCGGGGGTGACGAGCAGTACTTC. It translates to CSVEDPASGGDEQYF.

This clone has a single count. The CDR3 region has the DNA TGTGCCAGCAGCTTGGTCCCGGAACAGGAGTTCTTC. Its protein is CASSLVPEQEFF. The chain couples TRBV5-8 to TRBJ2-1; a weak D match, TRBD1 (5 bases). The CDR3 totals 12 residues. V was shortened by 0 bases and J by 14 bases, with 12 bases between the two germline ends. The V gene's germline CDR1 is SGHTS and CDR2 YDEGEE.

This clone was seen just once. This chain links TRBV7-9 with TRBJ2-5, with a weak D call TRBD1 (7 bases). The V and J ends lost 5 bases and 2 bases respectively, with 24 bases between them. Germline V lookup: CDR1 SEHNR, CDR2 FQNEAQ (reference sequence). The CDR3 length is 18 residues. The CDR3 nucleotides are TGTGCCAGCAGCCCCTACAGGGGACTGAAGAGGGAACAAGAGACCCAGTACTTC. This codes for CASSPYRGLKREQETQYF.

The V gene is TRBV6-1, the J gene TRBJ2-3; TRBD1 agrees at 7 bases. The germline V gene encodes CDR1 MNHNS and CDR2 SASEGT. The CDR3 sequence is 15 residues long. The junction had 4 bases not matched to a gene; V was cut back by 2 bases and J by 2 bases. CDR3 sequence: CASSELGQYTDTQYF. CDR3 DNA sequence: TGTGCCAGCAGTGAATTGGGACAGTACACAGATACGCAGTATTTT.